The 14 T cell receptor beta chains listed next were all sequenced from one sample in a study of T cells expressing NK-cell markers. TCRdb re-called the 5' RACE reads; one entry per CDR3 protein, DNA not given. The sample includes about 380,000 distinct CDR3 sequences. The sequenced material came from blood T cells: a sorted CD56 or NKG2C T cell subset, CD4+ or CD8+ T cells, or bulk PBMC T cells (not recorded which). The origin of the receptors is a man aged 18 to 70 in good health.

The V gene is TRBV4-1, the J gene TRBJ2-2; the D call of TRBD1 rests on TCRdb alone, since no DNA is present to check it. Germline V gene data show CDR1 as MGHRA and CDR2 as YSYEKL. CDR3 length equals 19 residues. The chain's CDR3 is CASSQARGGVARNTGELFF.

The chain uses TRBV14 and TRBJ2-1; TCRdb names TRBD1, which stays unverified in the absence of DNA. Germline CDR1 reads SGHDN; CDR2 reads FVKESK. The CDR3 totals 15 residues. The CDR3 loop reads CASSRGQRTYNEQFF.

The rearrangement links TRBV20-1 to TRBJ1-1; without DNA, the TCRdb call of TRBD1 cannot be checked. The CDR3 is 12 residues long. Germline V gives CDR1 DFQATT, CDR2 SNEGSKA (reference sequence). This chain's CDR3 is CSAPPGNTEAFF.

The chain uses TRBV29-1 and TRBJ2-1; TCRdb gives TRBD2 as the D gene, but with no DNA this cannot be confirmed. Germline CDR1 is SQVTM and CDR2 is ANQGSEA. The CDR3 loop spans 13 amino acids. The CDR3 loop reads CSVAVAVGGEQFF.

The chain couples TRBV7-2 to TRBJ2-1; the D call from TCRdb, TRBD1, cannot be confirmed without DNA. CDR3 length: 15 amino acids. Germline V gene data show CDR1 as SGHTA and CDR2 as FQGNSA. The CDR3 spells CASSIQGAQSYEQFF. Drawing the rest from reference TRBV7-2 and TRBJ2-1, the complete variable domain is GAGVSQSPSNKVTEKGKDVELRCDPISGHTALYWYRQSLGQGLEFLIYFQGNSAPDKSGLPSDRFSAERTGGSVSTLTIQRTQQEDSAVYLCASSIQGAQSYEQFFGPGTRLTVL.

The V call is TRBV29-1, the J call TRBJ2-3; TCRdb reports TRBD1, a call that lacks DNA to check it against. CDR3 length: 14 residues. Germline V lookup: CDR1 SQVTM, CDR2 ANQGSEA. The CDR3 sequence is CSVLRAGAGDTQYF.

The chain carries TRBV6-1 and TRBJ2-4. The CDR3 has 15 residues. Germline values: CDR1 MNHNS, CDR2 SASEGT. CDR3 in amino acids: CASSEGIFSKNIQYF.

V gene TRBV6-4 combines with J gene TRBJ2-1; TCRdb names TRBD1, which stays unverified in the absence of DNA. From germline, CDR1 is MRHNA and CDR2 SNTAGT. The length of the CDR3 is 14 residues. The CDR3 spells CASSDSGGNFQQFF.

CDR3 residues: CASSPEGRSYEQYF. The chain is built from TRBV4-2 and TRBJ2-7. The germline gives CDR1 LGHNA, CDR2 YNFKEQ. The CDR3 sequence is 14 residues long.

The rearrangement links TRBV27 to TRBJ2-5; TCRdb reports TRBD2, a call that lacks DNA to check it against. The CDR3 spans 15 residues. Germline CDR1 and CDR2: MNHEY and SMNVEV (reference sequence). CDR3 loop: CASSSLQRGQETQYF.

The V call is TRBV29-1, the J call TRBJ2-7; as DNA is missing, the TRBD2 call by TCRdb cannot be tested. CDR3 length equals 13 residues. Germline values: CDR1 SQVTM, CDR2 ANQGSEA. The CDR3 spells CSVRGEGTYEQYF.

V usage is TRBV24-1 and J usage is TRBJ1-1. This CDR3 comprises 15 residues. Germline CDR1 and CDR2: KGHDR and SFDVKD. CDR3 loop: CATSDSSGVNTEAFF.

V is TRBV6-5 and J is TRBJ2-5; the D call from TCRdb, TRBD2, cannot be confirmed without DNA. CDR3 length equals 15 residues. The germline CDR1 and CDR2 sequences are MNHEY and SVGAGI. CDR3 loop: CASSYAGARAETQYF.

This rearrangement joins TRBV6-2 or TRBV6-3 to TRBJ2-5. Germline CDR1 and CDR2: MNHEY and SVGEGT. The CDR3 contains 13 residues. The CDR3 is CASSSDGEETQYF.